One sample yielded the 20 T cell receptor beta chains listed below, sequenced in a study of blood T cell repertoires in COVID-19. Data came from immunoSEQ multiplex PCR; TCRdb stores just in-frame clones and leaves some out. The repertoire holds some 220,000 clones, with more than 80% as singletons. Sequences were obtained from peripheral blood. These receptors were collected from a woman under 40 with COVID-19, enrolled during active disease.

This chain links TRBV11-2 with TRBJ2-7; 13 nucleotides line up with TRBD2. There are 15 residues in the CDR3. V trimming: 4 bases; J trimming: 6 bases; junction bases outside the gene matches: 6. Germline CDR1 reads SGHAT; CDR2 reads FQNNGV. In DNA, the CDR3 is TGTGCCAGCAGCTCGTCGGGACTAGCGGGACTCGAGCAGTACTTC. Translation: CASSSSGLAGLEQYF.

This chain connects TRBV5-1 to TRBJ2-1; 9 nucleotides agree with TRBD2. The CDR3 contains 15 residues. Germline CDR1 and CDR2: SGHRS and YFSETQ. J was trimmed by 7 bases and V by 0 bases; bases with no gene match: 5. The CDR3 region is CASSLGLAESNEQFF. The DNA of the CDR3 is TGCGCCAGCAGCTTGGGACTAGCGGAGAGTAATGAGCAGTTCTTC.

The chain joins TRBV27 to TRBJ2-3; 10 bases align to TRBD1. V lost 5 bases to trimming and J lost 0 bases; unmatched junction nucleotides: 8. The CDR3 is made up of 17 amino acids. From germline, CDR1 is MNHEY and CDR2 SMNVEV (reference sequence). The CDR3 nucleotides read TGTGCCAGCAGTACCGACAGGGGGCACCGAAGCACAGATACGCAGTATTTT. Protein: CASSTDRGHRSTDTQYF.

The chain carries TRBV27 and TRBJ2-7, with 7 positions matching TRBD2. V shed 0 bases and J 2 bases; nucleotides not matched to a gene: 4. This CDR3 has 15 residues. Germline V CDR1 and CDR2: MNHEY, SMNVEV (reference sequence). The CDR3 loop reads CASSLSAGTTYEQYF. CDR3 in DNA: TGTGCCAGCAGTTTATCCGCCGGGACTACCTACGAGCAGTACTTC.

This chain uses TRBV5-3 with TRBJ2-5; D is possibly TRBD2 (6 bases). TRBV5-3 is assigned to the ORF class and has an uncertain function. Trimming stripped 2 bases from V and 1 base from J, with 15 bases between. This CDR3 contains 16 residues. CDR3 nucleotides: TGTGCCAGAAGCTTTCATAGCGGAACCCCCCAAGAGACCCAGTACTTC. The encoded protein is CARSFHSGTPQETQYF.

V is TRBV6-1 and J is TRBJ1-6, with D perhaps matching TRBD1 (6 bases). The length of the CDR3 is 16 residues. Trimming removed 2 bases from V and 7 bases from J, with 15 bases in between. Germline CDR1 MNHNS, CDR2 SASEGT. The CDR3 DNA sequence: TGTGCCAGCAGTGAACTCGGGCGGCAGGGGAATTCACCCCTCCACTTT. Protein product: CASSELGRQGNSPLHF.

The chain joins TRBV5-1 to TRBJ1-6, with D uncertain. Trimming shortened V by 1 base and J by 9 bases, and 17 bases separated the two germline ends. Germline assignment: CDR1 SGHRS and CDR2 YFSETQ. The CDR3 has 16 residues. As DNA, the CDR3 is TGCGCCAGCAGCTTGAGCACGCAGCCGGGAGGTTCACCCCTCCACTTT. Residues: CASSLSTQPGGSPLHF.

The chain joins TRBV7-2 to TRBJ2-5, with a possible D match to TRBD2 (5 bases). The CDR3 covers 13 residues. Trimming pared 3 bases from V and 7 bases from J, leaving 12 bases between. Per germline, CDR1 SGHTA and CDR2 FQGNSA. In DNA, the CDR3 is TGTGCCAGCAGCTTTGAAGGGAGAGGGACCCAGTACTTC. As protein: CASSFEGRGTQYF.

This sequence joins TRBV5-5 and TRBJ1-1; TRBD1 matches 9 bases. Losses at the gene ends were 5 bases for V and 5 bases for J; bases not matched to a gene: 7. The CDR3 consists of 14 residues. Germline values: CDR1 SGHKS, CDR2 YYEKEE (reference sequence). The CDR3 DNA reads TGTGCCAGCAGACCCGACAGGGGGTGGACTGAAGCTTTCTTT. This sequence encodes CASRPDRGWTEAFF.

V and J are TRBV6-2 or TRBV6-3 and TRBJ2-6; perhaps TRBD2 as D (6 bases). Deletions cut 0 bases from V and 4 bases from J, with 10 bases between. The length of the CDR3 is 16 residues. CDR1 and CDR2 from the germline V gene are MNHEY and SVGEGT. For the CDR3, the DNA is TGTGCCAGCAGTTACTCGGGACTTGCCGGGGCCAACGTCCTGACTTTC. It yields the protein CASSYSGLAGANVLTF.

Details on this clone: Other nucleotide sequences in the sample specify the same CDR3. The gene calls are TRBV24-1 and TRBJ2-5; 7 bases are a match to TRBD1. Germline CDR1 and CDR2: KGHDR and SFDVKD. This CDR3 region has 15 residues. J lost 0 bases, V lost 3 bases, and 3 bases had no gene match. The CDR3 loop is CATSDPDRYQETQYF. The CDR3 nucleotides read TGTGCCACCAGTGATCCGGACAGGTACCAAGAGACCCAGTACTTC.

The rearrangement links TRBV11-2 to TRBJ2-7, with 9 bases fitting TRBD1. The germline V gene has CDR1 SGHAT and CDR2 FQNNGV. V lost 6 bases and J lost 4; bases outside the gene matches: 10. There are 15 residues in the CDR3. CDR3 coding DNA: TGTGCCAGCAGGAATAACAGGGGGCGCGTTTACGAGCAGTACTTC. Translating gives CASRNNRGRVYEQYF. Full variable domain (rest looked up from reference TRBV11-2 and TRBJ2-7): EAGVAQSPRYKIIEKRQSVAFWCNPISGHATLYWYQQILGQGPKLLIQFQNNGVVDDSQLPKDRFSAERLKGVDSTLKIQPAKLEDSAVYLCASRNNRGRVYEQYFGPGTRLTVT.

This rearrangement joins TRBV9 to TRBJ2-5; the match to TRBD1 covers 7 bases. The germline V gene has CDR1 SGDLS and CDR2 YYNGEE. The CDR3 totals 15 residues. V shed 1 base, J shed 1 base, and the junction held 4 bases outside the gene matches. CDR3 protein: CASSVYSGGQETQYF. The DNA for the CDR3 is TGTGCCAGCAGCGTATACTCAGGGGGCCAAGAGACCCAGTACTTC.

The chain has TRBV19 and TRBJ1-2, with TRBD1 matching 8 bases. Trimming removed 10 bases from V and 7 bases from J; junction bases left unmatched: 5. Germline CDR1 reads LNHDA; CDR2 reads SQIVND (reference sequence). CDR3 length: 11 amino acids. The CDR3 sequence is CATSTGVGYTF. The CDR3, as DNA: TGTGCCACCTCGACAGGGGTTGGCTACACCTTC.

In its sample, this clone was seen once. The CDR3 protein is CASSIAPPVLTEAFF. DNA of the CDR3: TGTGCCAGTAGTATAGCCCCCCCGGTCCTCACTGAAGCTTTCTTT. The chain joins TRBV19 to TRBJ1-1; the D is unclear. Germline V gives CDR1 LNHDA, CDR2 SQIVND (reference sequence). V lost 1 base, J lost 4 bases, and 13 bases lay in between. The CDR3 extends over 15 amino acids. Using reference TRBV19 and TRBJ1-1 for the parts outside the CDR3, the full variable domain is DGGITQSPKYLFRKEGQNVTLSCEQNLNHDAMYWYRQDPGQGLRLIYYSQIVNDFQKGDIAEGYSVSREKKESFPLTVTSAQKNPTAFYLCASSIAPPVLTEAFFGQGTRLTVV.

The V and J genes are TRBV4-2 and TRBJ2-1; TRBD2 agrees at 7 bases. The germline CDR1 and CDR2 sequences are LGHNA and YNFKEQ. J was trimmed by 3 bases and V by 3 bases; bases with no gene match: 14. This CDR3 spans 18 amino acids. The CDR3 nucleotides read TGTGCCAGCAGCCATGTCCTTGAAGAGCGGGACGGCTACAATGAGCAGTTCTTC. Residues: CASSHVLEERDGYNEQFF.

The chain carries TRBV28 and TRBJ1-6; 9 bases map to TRBD1. CDR3 length: 15 amino acids. V lost 5 bases to trimming and J lost 11 bases; unmatched junction nucleotides: 10. Germline lookup yields CDR1 MDHEN and CDR2 SYDVKM. Here the CDR3 DNA reads TGTGCCAGCAGTCCACACACAGGGACAGGGACACCCCTCCACTTT. Its translation is CASSPHTGTGTPLHF.

This chain's CDR3 is CASSRGLRNTGELFF. In DNA, the CDR3 is TGTGCCAGCAGCAGGGGACTCCGGAACACCGGGGAGCTGTTTTTT. V gene TRBV5-4 combines with J gene TRBJ2-2, with D possibly being TRBD2 (6 bases). CDR3 length equals 15 residues. Germline-derived CDR1 and CDR2 are SGHNT and YYREEE (reference sequence). V was pared by 4 bases and J by 1 base, with 11 bases between.

The CDR3: CASSESVTGGVYGYTF. CDR3 in DNA: TGTGCCAGCAGTGAATCGGTGACAGGGGGCGTCTATGGCTACACCTTC. The chain carries TRBV25-1 and TRBJ1-2; 10 bases map to TRBD1. The CDR3 extends over 16 amino acids. CDR1 and CDR2 (germline): MGHDK, SYGVNS. V shed 1 base and J 4 bases; nucleotides not matched to a gene: 6.

The rearrangement uses TRBV4-3 and TRBJ1-2, with D perhaps TRBD1 (6 bases). The length of the CDR3 is 15 residues. Germline-derived CDR1 and CDR2 are LGHNA and YSLEER. Between the trimmed V and J ends, which lost 0 bases and 8 bases, there was a span of 16 bases. The DNA of the CDR3 is TGCGCCAGCAGCCAAGAGTTCGGACAGTCTCGCGGCTACACCTTC. It encodes CASSQEFGQSRGYTF.